One and the same sample provided the 31 T cell receptor beta chains below, sequenced in a study of T cell responses to AZD1222 COVID-19 vaccine. Sequencing used immunoSEQ multiplex PCR; TCRdb keeps in-frame clones, though not all of them. The repertoire includes 170,000 or so clones, approximately 86% of them detected once, and 2% to 3% sits in the top ten. The sample here was peripheral blood, taken on day 0 of AZD1222 vaccination. The receptors were sampled from an adult in good health.

The chain employs TRBV5-1 and TRBJ2-7; D ambiguous. V lost 4 bases and J lost 7, with 21 bases in between. CDR3 length: 15 residues. CDR1 and CDR2 (germline): SGHRS, YFSETQ. In DNA, the CDR3 is TGCGCCAGCAGCCCTATGGCAAGTCCCCCGGGTGAGCAGTACTTC. As protein: CASSPMASPPGEQYF.

The chain links TRBV7-3 to TRBJ2-1; TRBD2 agrees at 7 bases. The CDR3 consists of 16 residues. After removal of 2 bases from V and 7 bases from J, the junction contained 11 bases not matched to a gene. CDR1 and CDR2 from the germline V gene are SGHTA and FQGTGA. The CDR3 nucleotides are TGTGCCAGCAGCTTAGCCGGAAGCGGGGTAGGTAATGAGCAGTTCTTC. It is translated as CASSLAGSGVGNEQFF.

The chain combines TRBV5-5 with TRBJ2-7, with D perhaps TRBD1 (6 bases). Germline V gene lookup returns CDR1 SGHKS and CDR2 YYEKEE (reference sequence). This CDR3 has 13 residues. The V end was cut by 5 bases, the J end by 2 bases, with 11 bases between. Written as DNA, the CDR3 is TGTGCCAGCAGTCAACAGGGAGCCTACGAGCAGTACTTC. The encoded protein is CASSQQGAYEQYF.

This chain links TRBV6-1 with TRBJ2-7; D call uncertain. V was pared by 2 bases and J by 4 bases, with 15 bases between. The CDR3 spans 15 residues. The germline gives CDR1 MNHNS, CDR2 SASEGT. Here the CDR3 reads CASSENRAGVYEQYF. CDR3 nucleotide sequence: TGTGCCAGCAGTGAAAATCGGGCAGGAGTGTACGAGCAGTACTTC.

This rearrangement joins TRBV6-5 to TRBJ1-2; D gene uncertain. The germline V gene has CDR1 MNHEY and CDR2 SVGAGI. Trimming left V 4 bases short and J 4 bases short, with 10 bases between. There are 13 residues in the CDR3. In DNA form, the CDR3 reads TGTGCCAGCAGTTTAACCGACATCTATGGCTACACCTTC. Residues: CASSLTDIYGYTF.

The chain carries TRBV10-3 and TRBJ2-3; the match to TRBD2 covers 9 bases. Trimming took 8 bases from V and 2 from J; bases not matched to a gene: 5. The CDR3 contains 14 residues. CDR1 and CDR2 (germline): ENHRY, SYGVKD. For the CDR3, the DNA is TGTGCCATCGGGTCTAGCGGGAACACAGATACGCAGTATTTT. It is translated as CAIGSSGNTDTQYF.

The rearrangement joins TRBV6-2 or TRBV6-3 to TRBJ2-5, with 12 bases identical to TRBD2. The CDR3 extends over 20 amino acids. The germline V gene encodes CDR1 MNHEY and CDR2 SVGEGT. Trimming at V came to 2 bases and at J to 7 bases, leaving 20 bases not matched to a gene. This chain's CDR3 is CASSYPRWTSGTSNLVTQYF. CDR3 coding DNA: TGTGCCAGCAGTTACCCTAGGTGGACTAGCGGGACGTCGAATTTGGTGACCCAGTACTTC.

The chain employs TRBV6-5 and TRBJ1-1; a weak D match, TRBD1 (6 bases). Trimming removed 6 bases at V and 1 base at J, with 15 bases between. CDR3 size: 15 residues. Germline CDR1 and CDR2: MNHEY and SVGAGI. This CDR3 reads CASRPGAYENTEAFF. The CDR3 DNA sequence: TGTGCCAGCAGACCGGGGGCCTATGAGAACACTGAAGCTTTCTTT.

This chain uses TRBV6-5 with TRBJ1-2; tentative D call: TRBD1 (6 bases). CDR3 size: 14 residues. Germline V gene lookup returns CDR1 MNHEY and CDR2 SVGAGI. V was shortened by 5 bases and J by 8 bases, with 18 bases between the two germline ends. CDR3 in DNA: TGTGCCAGCAGTCCGTTGACAGGATCGAGGGGCTACACCTTC. It is translated as CASSPLTGSRGYTF.

The chain joins TRBV4-2 to TRBJ2-7; TRBD2 matches 10 bases. Germline values: CDR1 LGHNA, CDR2 YNFKEQ. J gave up 6 bases and V 4 bases, and 9 bases lay outside the gene matches. The CDR3 loop spans 15 amino acids. The CDR3 DNA is TGTGCCAGCAGCCGGAGACTAGCGGGTTCTTCCGAGCAGTACTTC. Translating it yields CASSRRLAGSSEQYF.

The chain couples TRBV30 to TRBJ2-1; TRBD2 matches 14 bases. J gave up 9 bases and V 4 bases, and 11 bases lay outside the gene matches. This CDR3 contains 16 residues. Germline V gene data show CDR1 as GTSNPN and CDR2 as SVGIG (reference sequence). DNA for the CDR3: TGTGCCTGGACGGGACTAGCGGGAGTGGGCTTGGGTGAGCAGTTCTTC. Protein sequence: CAWTGLAGVGLGEQFF.

The count of this clone is one. The gene calls are TRBV24-1 and TRBJ1-2, with D hard to call. The CDR3 consists of 14 residues. CDR1 and CDR2 (germline): KGHDR, SFDVKD. The ends were cut back, 5 bases at V and 7 bases at J, with 16 bases in the middle. For the CDR3, the DNA is TGTGCCACCAGTGCCGACGGCCTGTATGGTGGCTACACCTTC. This codes for CATSADGLYGGYTF.

The V call is TRBV20-1, the J call TRBJ1-2; no clear D gene. Trimming shortened V by 6 bases and J by 10 bases, and 9 bases separated the two germline ends. This CDR3 comprises 9 residues. Germline assignment: CDR1 DFQATT and CDR2 SNEGSKA (reference sequence). CDR3 DNA sequence: TGCAGTGCAGGGCGTGACTACACCTTC. Its protein is CSAGRDYTF.

In its sample, this clone was seen once. V is TRBV6-5 and J is TRBJ1-2; TRBD1 might be the D (6 bases). Between the trimmed V and J ends, which lost 2 bases and 5 bases, there was a span of 12 bases. The V gene's germline CDR1 is MNHEY and CDR2 SVGAGI. The length of the CDR3 is 14 residues. DNA of the CDR3: TGTGCCAGCAGTTACGACAGGATTTCTTATGGCTACACCTTC. It encodes CASSYDRISYGYTF.

J is TRBJ1-5 and V is TRBV24-1; D is undetermined. The length of the CDR3 is 14 residues. V lost 9 bases and J lost 0, with 11 bases in between. Germline CDR1 KGHDR, CDR2 SFDVKD. This CDR3 is CATSGPTSNQPQHF. The CDR3 bases are TGTGCCACCTCCGGTCCGACTAGCAATCAGCCCCAGCATTTT.

V is TRBV15 and J is TRBJ1-5; D is ambiguous. The V gene lost 0 bases and the J gene lost 1 base, with 7 bases spanning the gap. The CDR3 is 15 residues long. The germline gives CDR1 LNHNV, CDR2 YYDKDF (reference sequence). Written as DNA, the CDR3 is TGTGCCACCAGCAGAGAAGGTAACAGCAATCAGCCCCAGCATTTT. Translation gives CATSREGNSNQPQHF.

The rearrangement uses TRBV23-1 and TRBJ1-2; no definite D call. TRBV23-1 counts as an open reading frame of uncertain function. The CDR3 length is 16 residues. V was cut by 0 bases and J by 4 bases, with 15 bases left in between. CDR3 bases: TGCGCCAGCAGTCAATCCAAGAGGTCGCGGATCTATGGCTACACCTTC. It translates to CASSQSKRSRIYGYTF.

The chain joins TRBV3-1 (or the pseudogene TRBV3-2) to TRBJ2-7; D uncertain. Germline V gene data show CDR1 as LGHDT and CDR2 as YNNKEL (reference sequence). The CDR3 runs 14 residues. With 1 base removed from V and 3 bases from J, the gap between germline ends came to 10 bases. This chain's CDR3 is CASSQVGRLYEQYF. Here the CDR3 DNA reads TGTGCCAGCAGCCAAGTGGGCAGACTCTACGAGCAGTACTTC.

The chain uses TRBV7-9 and TRBJ1-2, with D hard to call. Germline V gives CDR1 SEHNR, CDR2 FQNEAQ (reference sequence). The V and J ends lost 1 base and 8 bases respectively, with 14 bases between them. The CDR3 is made up of 14 amino acids. The CDR3 coding sequence is TGTGCCAGCAGCTTAGGTTCCCGCGCGGGAGGCTACACCTTC. Encoded protein: CASSLGSRAGGYTF.

This sequence joins TRBV6-5 and TRBJ2-1; 8 bases are shared with TRBD2. The germline V gene has CDR1 MNHEY and CDR2 SVGAGI. The CDR3 runs 15 residues. V was pared by 2 bases and J by 5 bases, with 5 bases of the junction left unmatched. The CDR3 coding sequence is TGTGCCAGCAGTTACGGAGCGGGAGCGGACAATGAGCAGTTCTTC. Its translation is CASSYGAGADNEQFF.

V usage is TRBV5-1 and J usage is TRBJ2-7; the D gene could be TRBD1 or TRBD2 (6 bases each). The germline V and J ends were trimmed by 3 bases and 1 base, with 32 bases remaining between them. The CDR3 is 21 amino acids. Germline values: CDR1 SGHRS, CDR2 YFSETQ. The CDR3 coding sequence is TGCGCCAGCAGCTACCGACCTCGGGACATCATTTCAGGGGACTCTTCCTACGAGCAGTACTTC. Translating gives CASSYRPRDIISGDSSYEQYF. The entire variable domain, with the rest obtained from reference TRBV5-1 and TRBJ2-7, is as follows: KAGVTQTPRYLIKTRGQQVTLSCSPISGHRSVSWYQQTPGQGLQFLFEYFSETQRNKGNFPGRFSGRQFSNSRSEMNVSTLELGDSALYLCASSYRPRDIISGDSSYEQYFGPGTRLTVT.

The gene calls are TRBV30 and TRBJ1-2, with D hard to call. CDR1 GTSNPN and CDR2 SVGIG come from the germline V gene (reference sequence). The CDR3 runs to 11 residues. The V and J ends lost 0 bases and 5 bases respectively, with 4 bases between them. CDR3 sequence reads: CAWSVSYGYTF. The CDR3 nucleotides read TGTGCCTGGAGTGTTTCTTATGGCTACACCTTC.

The chain carries TRBV5-4 and TRBJ2-1; possible D gene TRBD2, 5 bases. The CDR3 contains 14 residues. The V gene's germline CDR1 is SGHNT and CDR2 YYREEE (reference sequence). V was cut by 0 bases and J by 8 bases, with 12 bases left in between. CDR3 residues: CASSLGLAPDEQFF. DNA for the CDR3: TGTGCCAGCAGCTTGGGGCTAGCTCCCGATGAGCAGTTCTTC.

The chain combines TRBV5-1 with TRBJ1-1; 7 bases align to TRBD1. The CDR3 length is 13 residues. CDR1 SGHRS and CDR2 YFSETQ come from the germline V gene. The junction had 7 bases not matched to a gene; V was cut back by 4 bases and J by 7 bases. The DNA of the CDR3 is TGCGCCAGCAGCCATGACAGGGCTCATGAAGCTTTCTTT. Protein: CASSHDRAHEAFF.

The J gene is TRBJ2-7, the V gene TRBV2; 9 nucleotides agree with TRBD1. The CDR3 length is 15 residues. V shed 6 bases and J 6 bases; nucleotides not matched to a gene: 12. Germline CDR1 SNHLY, CDR2 FYNNEI. In nucleotides, the CDR3 is TGTGCCAGCAGCTCTAACCCGGGACAGGGTCGCGAGCAGTACTTC. It is translated as CASSSNPGQGREQYF.

The rearrangement uses TRBV6-5 and TRBJ2-3; D ambiguous. Germline V gives CDR1 MNHEY, CDR2 SVGAGI. The V and J ends lost 6 bases and 2 bases respectively, with 15 bases between them. The CDR3 has 15 amino acids. For the CDR3, the DNA is TGTGCCAGCAGAGTAGCAGGAGACGCCACAGATACGCAGTATTTT. This translates into CASRVAGDATDTQYF.

Only a few counts were recorded for this clone. The rearrangement uses TRBV10-3 and TRBJ2-7, with 10 nucleotides matching TRBD2. The germline gives CDR1 ENHRY, CDR2 SYGVKD. The CDR3 has 14 residues. V trimming: 6 bases; J trimming: 0 bases; junction bases outside the gene matches: 2. CDR3 nucleotides: TGTGCCATCAGGGCTAGCGGGGGCTCCTACGAGCAGTACTTC. Translated, it gives CAIRASGGSYEQYF.

The chain links TRBV7-3 to TRBJ2-5, with D possibly called TRBD1 or TRBD2 (6 bases each). Germline V gives CDR1 SGHTA, CDR2 FQGTGA. V lost 4 bases to trimming and J lost 3 bases, with 18 bases between them. The CDR3 consists of 16 residues. The DNA of the CDR3 is TGTGCCAGCAGCTGGGGTTTTGGGGGGCCAAAAGAGACCCAGTACTTC. This encodes CASSWGFGGPKETQYF.

The chain joins TRBV27 to TRBJ1-2; TRBD1 matches 8 bases. Germline trimming cut 5 bases from V and 6 bases from J; bases unmatched to any gene: 8. Looked up from germline, CDR1 is MNHEY and CDR2 is SMNVEV (reference sequence). CDR3 length equals 14 residues. The chain's CDR3 is CASSKLGTGHGYTF. The CDR3 nucleotides read TGTGCCAGCAGTAAACTAGGGACAGGTCATGGCTACACCTTC.

J is TRBJ2-1 and V is TRBV11-2; 9 bases fit TRBD2. The CDR3 sequence is 14 residues long. With 5 bases clipped from V and 7 bases from J, the junction kept 6 bases outside the gene matches. Germline lookup yields CDR1 SGHAT and CDR2 FQNNGV. The CDR3 DNA sequence: TGTGCCAGCAGCCACACAGCGGGAGGAAATGAGCAGTTCTTC. It encodes CASSHTAGGNEQFF.

The chain joins TRBV5-1 to TRBJ1-4; D perhaps matches TRBD1 (5 bases). Between the trimmed V and J ends, which lost 0 bases and 4 bases, there was a span of 13 bases. The germline V gene encodes CDR1 SGHRS and CDR2 YFSETQ. The CDR3 length is 16 residues. CDR3: CASSLAQGILNEKLFF. For the CDR3, the DNA is TGCGCCAGCAGCTTGGCTCAGGGAATTCTTAATGAAAAACTGTTTTTT.